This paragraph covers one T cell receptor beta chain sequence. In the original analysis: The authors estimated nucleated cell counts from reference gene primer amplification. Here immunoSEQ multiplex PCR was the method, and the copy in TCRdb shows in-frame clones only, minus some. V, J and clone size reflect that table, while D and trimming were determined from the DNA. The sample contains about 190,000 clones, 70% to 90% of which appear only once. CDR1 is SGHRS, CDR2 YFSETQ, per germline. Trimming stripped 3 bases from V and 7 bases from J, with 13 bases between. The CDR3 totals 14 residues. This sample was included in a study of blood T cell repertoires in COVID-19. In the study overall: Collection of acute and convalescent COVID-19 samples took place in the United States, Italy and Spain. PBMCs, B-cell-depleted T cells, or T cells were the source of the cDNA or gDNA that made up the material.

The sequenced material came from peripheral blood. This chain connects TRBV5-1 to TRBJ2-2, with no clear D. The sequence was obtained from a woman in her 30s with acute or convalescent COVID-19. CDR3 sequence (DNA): TGCGCCAGCAGCTCTGACATTCCTGGCGGGGAGCTGTTTTTT. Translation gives CASSSDIPGGELFF.